This T cell receptor (beta chain) was sequenced in a study of blood T cell repertoires in COVID-19. Overall study: Both acute and convalescent COVID-19 samples were obtained from the United States, Italy and Spain.

In germline, CDR1 is LGHDT, CDR2 YNNKEL (reference sequence). The CDR3 has 18 residues. Trimming removed 0 bases from V and 2 bases from J, with 17 bases in between. Sequencing used immunoSEQ multiplex PCR; TCRdb keeps in-frame clones, though not all of them. The sample consists of some 240,000 clones, approximately 85% of them appearing once. This clone was seen only once. The rearrangement links TRBV3-1 (or the pseudogene TRBV3-2) to TRBJ2-4; a weak D match, TRBD1 (5 bases). This sequence was found in a woman aged 70-85 years with COVID-19, enrolled during active disease. Sequenced: peripheral blood. CDR3 in amino acids: CASSQDPTVVAPKNIQYF. CDR3 sequence (DNA): TGTGCCAGCAGCCAAGATCCGACAGTGGTGGCCCCCAAAAACATTCAGTACTTC.